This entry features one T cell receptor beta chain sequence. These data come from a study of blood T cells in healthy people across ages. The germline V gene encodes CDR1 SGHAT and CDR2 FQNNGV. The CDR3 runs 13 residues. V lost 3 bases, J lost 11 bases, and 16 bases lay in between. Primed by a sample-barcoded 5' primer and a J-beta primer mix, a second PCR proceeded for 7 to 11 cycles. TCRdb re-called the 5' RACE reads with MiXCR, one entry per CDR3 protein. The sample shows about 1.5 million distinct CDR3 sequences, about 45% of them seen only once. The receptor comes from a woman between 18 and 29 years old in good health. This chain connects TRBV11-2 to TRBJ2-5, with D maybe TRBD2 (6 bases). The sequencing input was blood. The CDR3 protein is CASSFNGRGEQYF. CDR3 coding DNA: TGTGCCAGCAGCTTTAACGGGAGAGGGGAGCAGTACTTC.